The 9 T cell receptor beta chains below all came from one sample that was sequenced in a study of blood T cell repertoires in COVID-19 (dated by TCRdb to about 2020). Library creation used the immunoSEQ multiplex PCR assay. Imported from immuneACCESS, the table was reduced by TCRdb to in-frame sequences with V and J called. These copies leave out some clones; in studies compared against another copy, an unresolved V gene accounts for under half, and the cause of the remainder is not known. A total of around 220,000 clones appear in this sample, 86% of them only once. The ten largest clones capture 10% to 13% of the sample. The material sequenced was peripheral blood. Every receptor here comes from a woman aged 50 to 60 with COVID-19, enrolled during active disease.

The chain uses TRBV5-4 and TRBJ1-1; TRBD1 is a possible D gene (5 bases). Trimming stripped 1 base from V and 7 bases from J, with 8 bases between. This CDR3 comprises 12 residues. CDR1 is SGHNT, CDR2 YYREEE, per germline (reference sequence). CDR3: CASSLPGGEAFF. Here the CDR3 DNA reads TGTGCCAGCAGCTTGCCCGGGGGTGAAGCTTTCTTT.

The rearrangement joins TRBV12-3 or TRBV12-4 to TRBJ2-7; D may be TRBD1 (5 bases). The V gene lost 6 bases and the J gene lost 0 bases, with 9 bases spanning the gap. This CDR3 region has 13 residues. The DNA for the CDR3 is TGTGCCAGCAGCGCAGGACACTCCTACGAGCAGTACGTC. As protein: CASSAGHSYEQYV.

The chain couples TRBV3-1 (or the pseudogene TRBV3-2) to TRBJ2-7; D not certain. Per germline, CDR1 LGHDT and CDR2 YNNKEL (reference sequence). This CDR3 is 15 amino acids long. V was cut by 2 bases and J by 2 bases, with 13 bases left in between. DNA for the CDR3: TGTGCCAGCAGCCAACTGAGCGACCCGCCCTACGAGCAGTACTTC. This gives the protein CASSQLSDPPYEQYF.

This chain joins TRBV5-6 and TRBJ2-7, with 9 bases identical to TRBD1. Germline trimming cut 4 bases from V and 2 bases from J; bases unmatched to any gene: 7. The CDR3 is 15 residues long. Germline V CDR1 and CDR2: SGHDT, YYEEEE. The CDR3 coding sequence is TGTGCCAGCAGCCTTTGGACAGGGGCCACCTACGAGCAGTACGTC. Its translation is CASSLWTGATYEQYV.

J is TRBJ2-1 and V is TRBV10-1, with a tentative D call TRBD2 (6 bases). The germline V gene has CDR1 WNHNN and CDR2 SYGVQD (reference sequence). The CDR3 covers 14 residues. V lost 3 bases and J lost 9, with 15 bases in between. The CDR3 DNA follows: TGCGCCAGCAGTGAAACGAAAGGAGGGCTTGAGCAGTTCTTC. Its protein is CASSETKGGLEQFF.

The chain is built from TRBV19 and TRBJ1-1, with 9 positions matching TRBD1. CDR3 length: 17 amino acids. Germline V gene sequence: CDR1 LNHDA, CDR2 SQIVND (reference sequence). Trimming at V came to 6 bases and at J to 3 bases, leaving 14 bases not matched to a gene. CDR3 loop: CASRWGWTGVLDTEAFF. The CDR3 region has the DNA TGTGCCAGTAGATGGGGTTGGACAGGGGTATTGGACACTGAAGCTTTCTTT.

The rearrangement joins TRBV3-1 (or the pseudogene TRBV3-2) to TRBJ1-1, with 8 bases identical to TRBD1. Germline V gives CDR1 LGHDT, CDR2 YNNKEL (reference sequence). V lost 4 bases and J lost 2; bases outside the gene matches: 9. This CDR3 has 16 residues. The chain's CDR3 is CASSPTSGQVNTEAFF. For the CDR3, the DNA is TGTGCCAGCAGCCCTACCTCGGGACAGGTTAACACTGAAGCTTTCTTT.

The chain joins TRBV5-1 to TRBJ1-5, with D uncertain. The CDR3 length is 15 residues. Germline CDR1 and CDR2: SGHRS and YFSETQ. The V end was cut by 0 bases, the J end by 5 bases, with 12 bases between. The CDR3 bases are TGCGCCAGCAGCTTGGCCAAGAGGGCCGATCAGCCCCAGCATTTT. Translating gives CASSLAKRADQPQHF.

J is TRBJ1-5 and V is TRBV6-1; 9 nucleotides align to TRBD1. After removal of 3 bases from V and 7 bases from J, the junction contained 19 bases not matched to a gene. This CDR3 has 19 residues. Germline CDR1 reads MNHNS; CDR2 reads SASEGT. The chain's CDR3 is CASSDSKGTGLPWRQPQHF. The DNA for the CDR3 is TGTGCCAGCAGTGATTCTAAGGGGACAGGGCTCCCTTGGAGGCAGCCCCAGCATTTT.